A single sample gave rise to the 19 T cell receptor beta chains below, sequenced in a study of blood T cells in healthy people across ages (dated by TCRdb to the mid-2010s). The library was produced with 5' RACE. This sample was sequenced with an Illumina HiSeq 2500. The second PCR ran for roughly 6 to 11 cycles and used a J-beta primer mix along with a sample-barcoded 5' primer. The public reads were reanalyzed by TCRdb: fastp trimming at Q25, MiXCR alignment, in-frame beta chains only. Each entry merges the rows of one CDR3 protein and shows their most common DNA and genes. The sample table holds roughly 1,500,000 distinct CDR3 sequences, of which roughly 30% were seen once. In total, the top ten clones hold approximately 11% of the sample. Sequenced input: blood. The source is a woman in her 30s in good health.

The chain has TRBV20-1 and TRBJ2-3; TRBD2 aligns across 9 bases. The CDR3 is 17 residues long. From germline, CDR1 is DFQATT and CDR2 SNEGSKA (reference sequence). V lost 0 bases to trimming and J lost 1 base; unmatched junction nucleotides: 8. CDR3 protein: CSARDGAGGSGTDTQYF. The DNA for the CDR3 is TGCAGTGCTAGAGATGGGGCGGGAGGGTCCGGCACAGATACGCAGTATTTT.

The J gene is TRBJ2-1, the V gene TRBV6-5; possibly TRBD2 for D (6 bases). Trimming cost V 2 bases and J 1 base, with 9 bases left between them. The CDR3 is 15 residues long. The germline V gene encodes CDR1 MNHEY and CDR2 SVGAGI. In nucleotides, the CDR3 is TGTGCCAGCAGTTACCTGCGGGATTCCTACAATGAGCAGTTCTTC. Encoded protein: CASSYLRDSYNEQFF.

The rearrangement uses TRBV28 and TRBJ2-5; 11 bases match TRBD2. Germline trimming cut 5 bases from V and 6 bases from J; bases unmatched to any gene: 11. This CDR3 region has 16 residues. Germline V gene sequence: CDR1 MDHEN, CDR2 SYDVKM. The DNA of the CDR3 is TGTGCCAGCAGTCCGGAGGGACTAGCGGAGAAGAAGACCCAGTACTTC. Translated: CASSPEGLAEKKTQYF.

This clonotype was recorded a few times. Germline and junction disagree at one end, which may indicate a read error. The chain joins TRBV29-1 to TRBJ1-1; possibly TRBD1 for D (5 bases). The CDR3 sequence is 13 residues long. Looked up from germline, CDR1 is SQVTM and CDR2 is ANQGSEA. Written as DNA, the CDR3 is TGCGGCGTTGGGGGTGTGCCGAACACTGAAGCTTTCTTT. Protein: CGVGGVPNTEAFF.

To note about this clonotype: A much bigger clone sits one base away, suggesting this may be a read error. The V gene is TRBV20-1, the J gene TRBJ1-5; D unclear. Germline CDR1 DFQATT, CDR2 SNEGSKA (reference sequence). The CDR3 has 13 amino acids. The CDR3: CSASQDPNPPQHF. The CDR3 nucleotides read TGCAGTGCTAGCCAGGACCCCAATCCGCCCCAGCATTTT.

There are a few counts of this clonotype. The chain is built from TRBV20-1 and TRBJ2-3; no definite D call. V dropped 5 bases and J dropped 1 base, with 13 bases sitting between them. CDR1 and CDR2 (germline): DFQATT, SNEGSKA (reference sequence). The CDR3 is 14 amino acids. CDR3 coding DNA: TGCAGTGCTGGCCTAGTTTCTCGCACAGATACGCAGTATTTT. Translated: CSAGLVSRTDTQYF.

This clonotype was counted a few times. This chain connects TRBV20-1 to TRBJ2-7; D possibly corresponds to TRBD1 (6 bases). Trimming removed 3 bases at V and 6 bases at J, with 27 bases between. The CDR3 spans 17 residues. Germline-derived CDR1 and CDR2 are DFQATT and SNEGSKA (reference sequence). CDR3 bases: TGCAGTGCTAGTGGGGTAGGGGGTAACTTCGGAACTAGCGAGCAGTACTTC. This codes for CSASGVGGNFGTSEQYF.

This clonotype was counted only a few times. This sequence joins TRBV5-4 and TRBJ2-5, with TRBD2 matching over 11 bases. V was pared by 4 bases and J by 5 bases, with 10 bases of the junction left unmatched. CDR1 and CDR2 (germline): SGHNT, YYREEE (reference sequence). The length of the CDR3 is 16 residues. The CDR3 DNA is TGTGCCAGCAGCCGAGAGATAGCGGGGGGGGTGGAGACCCAGTACTTC. Translating it yields CASSREIAGGVETQYF.

The CDR3 protein is CASSQGLAGKTQYF. Here the CDR3 DNA reads TGCGCCAGCAGCCAGGGACTAGCGGGGAAGACCCAGTACTTC. This sequence joins TRBV4-1 and TRBJ2-5; TRBD2 aligns across 13 bases. Germline V gives CDR1 MGHRA, CDR2 YSYEKL. V gave up 3 bases and J gave up 6 bases; unmatched junction bases: 1. This CDR3 contains 14 residues.

This clonotype was picked up a small number of times. The chain is built from TRBV10-3 and TRBJ1-1, with TRBD1 matching 8 bases. Germline assignment: CDR1 ENHRY and CDR2 SYGVKD. V was pared by 5 bases and J by 0 bases, with 2 bases of the junction left unmatched. The CDR3 sequence is 14 residues long. In DNA, the CDR3 is TGTGCCATCAGTCGACAGGGGCTGAACACTGAAGCTTTCTTT. Encoded protein: CAISRQGLNTEAFF.

This chain links TRBV5-5 with TRBJ2-1; the match to TRBD2 covers 9 bases. This CDR3 is 15 amino acids long. Germline trimming cut 4 bases from V and 3 bases from J; bases unmatched to any gene: 5. CDR1 is SGHKS and CDR2 is YYEKEE in the germline V gene (reference sequence). This CDR3 is CASSGLTSGYNEQFF. The CDR3 nucleotides are TGTGCCAGCAGCGGGCTGACTAGCGGCTACAATGAGCAGTTCTTC.

The gene calls are TRBV10-3 and TRBJ2-3, with TRBD2 identical over 10 bases. Germline assignment: CDR1 ENHRY and CDR2 SYGVKD. V shed 2 bases, J shed 6 bases, and the junction held 17 bases outside the gene matches. The CDR3 loop spans 19 amino acids. The CDR3 sequence: CAISERIAGGPRGADTQYF. The CDR3 bases are TGTGCCATCAGTGAGCGTATAGCGGGAGGACCTCGGGGCGCGGATACGCAGTATTTT.

This clonotype was recorded at least ten times. The J gene is TRBJ2-3, the V gene TRBV4-1, with D possibly TRBD2 on 6 matching bases. Germline V gene data show CDR1 as MGHRA and CDR2 as YSYEKL. The CDR3 has 13 residues. V was trimmed by 4 bases and J by 5 bases, leaving 10 bases between them. The CDR3 DNA is TGCGCCAGCAGCCTGACGGGGGAAGATACGCAGTATTTT. This encodes CASSLTGEDTQYF.

The chain employs TRBV3-1 and TRBJ2-1; D remains unclear. The CDR3 has 16 residues. Trimming pared 1 base from V and 2 bases from J, leaving 12 bases between. Germline-derived CDR1 and CDR2 are LGHDT and YNNKEL (reference sequence). The CDR3 here is CASSQGAYLPYNEQFF. CDR3 nucleotides: TGTGCCAGCAGCCAAGGCGCCTATCTTCCCTACAATGAGCAGTTCTTC.

This clonotype was picked up a small number of times. The V call is TRBV5-1, the J call TRBJ2-7; 7 bases align to TRBD1. CDR3 length: 15 amino acids. Germline-derived CDR1 and CDR2 are SGHRS and YFSETQ. With V trimmed by 4 bases and J by 6 bases, 13 bases remained unmatched. In DNA form, the CDR3 reads TGCGCCAGCAGCCCCGATCGGGAAGGGGGCGCCGAGCAGTACTTC. Residues: CASSPDREGGAEQYF.

This clonotype came up a few times. V gene TRBV24-1 combines with J gene TRBJ2-3, with TRBD1 matching 8 bases. The CDR3 sequence is 15 residues long. Germline V gives CDR1 KGHDR, CDR2 SFDVKD. The junction had 4 bases not matched to a gene; V was cut back by 4 bases and J by 2 bases. CDR3 coding DNA: TGTGCCACCAGTGACATACAGGGGGACACAGATACGCAGTATTTT. It yields the protein CATSDIQGDTDTQYF.

This clonotype showed up just a few times. The CDR3 DNA follows: TGCAGCGTTGAAGAGGAGGCAGGAGGTCAGCCCCAGCATTTT. Translated: CSVEEEAGGQPQHF. The chain recombines TRBV29-1 with TRBJ1-5; no clear D. Trimming shortened V by 0 bases and J by 6 bases, and 12 bases separated the two germline ends. This CDR3 has 14 amino acids. Germline V CDR1 and CDR2: SQVTM, ANQGSEA.

In its sample, this clonotype was seen many times. The chain recombines TRBV30 with TRBJ2-6; TRBD1 aligns across 10 bases. The CDR3 sequence is 16 residues long. After removal of 8 bases from V and 4 bases from J, the junction contained 11 bases not matched to a gene. Germline V gene lookup returns CDR1 GTSNPN and CDR2 SVGIG (reference sequence). This chain's CDR3 is CAPGLGQGTGANVLTF. The CDR3 DNA reads TGTGCCCCCGGCCTGGGACAGGGGACCGGGGCCAACGTCCTGACTTTC.

V usage is TRBV4-1 and J usage is TRBJ2-4; the D gene is possibly TRBD1 (5 bases). The closer fit of TRBJ2-7 to the DNA end suggests the J call may be wrong. In germline, CDR1 is MGHRA, CDR2 YSYEKL. There are 15 residues in the CDR3. Here the CDR3 reads CASSPWAGSADEQYF. The CDR3 nucleotides are TGCGCCAGCAGCCCGTGGGCAGGGTCTGCGGACGAGCAGTACTTC.